This is a list of T cell receptor beta chains from one sample in a study of control samples from healthy donors and cancer patients. Only in-frame clones appear in the TCRdb table, and some are missing; sequencing was by immunoSEQ multiplex PCR. The data hold roughly 450,000 clones, with over 75% observed a single time. The source material was PBMCs. These receptors came from a man aged 40-49 years with head and neck cancer. The CDR3 runs from the conserved cysteine through the conserved F or W. A D gene is named only where the DNA matches it firmly. Rows give clone size only sometimes, using once, few, many, or a class for an expanded clone.

>NA|TRBJ1-2|NA|TRBV11-2
CASSSSSSVISTGYTF
TGTGCCAGCAGCTCATCCAGTAGTGTAATCTCAACAGGCTACACCTTC
>NA|TRBJ2-1|NA|TRBV29-1
CSVEEVSYNEQFF
TGCAGCGTTGAAGAGGTTTCCTACAATGAGCAGTTCTTC
>NA|TRBJ2-2|NA|TRBV5-8
CASSKSFGANTGELFF
TGTGCCAGCAGCAAAAGCTTCGGGGCCAACACCGGGGAGCTGTTTTTT
>NA|TRBJ1-1|NA|TRBV13
CASSPTVNTEAFF
TGTGCCAGCAGCCCCACAGTGAACACTGAAGCTTTCTTT
>NA|TRBJ2-2|NA|TRBV4-2
CASSQEPGATTGELFF
TGTGCCAGCAGCCAAGAACCCGGGGCCACCACCGGGGAGCTGTTTTTT
>NA|TRBJ1-3|NA|TRBV6-5
CASRNRVSGNTIYF
TGTGCCAGCAGAAACAGGGTCTCTGGAAACACCATATATTTT
>once|TRBJ2-2|TRBD1|TRBV3-1/TRBV3-2
CASSQDGTANTGELFF
TGTGCCAGCAGCCAAGATGGGACAGCGAACACCGGGGAGCTGTTTTTT
>NA|TRBJ2-1|NA|TRBV21-1
CASSKQKGSYNEQFF
TGTGCCAGCAGCAAACAAAAGGGCTCCTACAATGAGCAGTTCTTC
>NA|TRBJ1-2|NA|TRBV6-5
CAIRDTFYGYTF
TGTGCCATTAGGGACACTTTCTATGGCTACACCTTC
>NA|TRBJ2-5|TRBD1|TRBV7-2
CASSYTGAGETQYF
TGTGCCAGCAGCTATACAGGGGCGGGAGAGACCCAGTACTTC
>NA|TRBJ1-1|NA|TRBV19
CASSMGPPGSTEAFF
TGTGCCAGTAGTATGGGACCGCCTGGGAGTACTGAAGCTTTCTTT
>NA|TRBJ2-5|NA|TRBV2
CASSVQRQETQYF
TGTGCCAGCAGTGTACAGAGACAAGAGACCCAGTACTTC
>NA|TRBJ2-5|NA|TRBV7-3
CASSPGAQETQYF
TGTGCCAGCAGCCCCGGGGCCCAAGAGACCCAGTACTTC
>NA|TRBJ2-1|TRBD2|TRBV7-6
CASSLRGLAGASSYNEQFF
TGTGCCAGCAGCTTACGGGGACTAGCGGGGGCATCCAGCTACAATGAGCAGTTCTTC
>NA|TRBJ1-2|NA|TRBV18
CASSPDYGYTF
TGTGCCAGCTCACCTGATTATGGCTACACCTTC
>few|TRBJ2-6|NA|TRBV27
CASTIAAEYSGANVLTF
TGTGCCAGCACCATCGCGGCGGAATACTCTGGGGCCAACGTCCTGACTTTC
>once|TRBJ2-5|TRBD2|TRBV18
CASSPPAGLAGAQETQYF
TGTGCCAGCTCACCACCGGCTGGACTAGCGGGGGCCCAAGAGACCCAGTACTTC
>NA|TRBJ2-7|TRBD1|TRBV2
CASSGQGGPYEQYF
TGTGCCAGCAGTGGACAGGGGGGACCCTACGAGCAGTACTTC
>NA|TRBJ2-3|NA|TRBV28
CASSLVSGSTDTQYF
TGTGCCAGCAGTTTAGTAAGCGGGAGCACAGATACGCAGTATTTT
>NA|TRBJ2-1|TRBD2|TRBV28
CASSDPLVAGTYNEQFF
TGTGCCAGCAGTGACCCATTAGTAGCGGGAACTTACAATGAGCAGTTCTTC
>NA|TRBJ1-3|NA|TRBV18
CASSPRQGDSGNTIYF
TGTGCCAGCTCACCACGGCAGGGCGACTCTGGAAACACCATATATTTT
>few|TRBJ2-2|TRBD1|TRBV7-9
CASSLQGGQGTGELFF
TGTGCCAGCAGCTTACAGGGGGGACAGGGGACCGGGGAGCTGTTTTTT
>NA|TRBJ1-1|NA|TRBV6-5
CASSYRDGNTEAFF
TGTGCCAGCAGTTACAGGGACGGAAACACTGAAGCTTTCTTT
>NA|TRBJ1-1|TRBD1|TRBV30
CAWSARQGWAEAFF
TGTGCCTGGAGTGCCCGACAGGGGTGGGCTGAAGCTTTCTTT
>NA|TRBJ2-5|NA|TRBV7-2
CASSLALSTRETQYF
TGTGCCAGCAGCTTAGCCCTTAGTACGCGAGAGACCCAGTACTTC
>NA|TRBJ2-7|NA|TRBV27
CASGRVYSSYEQYF
TGTGCCAGCGGCCGCGTCTACTCCTCCTACGAGCAGTACTTC
>NA|TRBJ2-3|NA|TRBV27
CASSPLAQASTDTQYF
TGTGCCAGCAGTCCTCTAGCGCAGGCTAGCACAGATACGCAGTATTTT
>NA|TRBJ2-5|NA|TRBV3-1/TRBV3-2
CASSPHGGQETQYF
TGTGCCAGCAGCCCTCATGGGGGGCAAGAGACCCAGTACTTC
>NA|TRBJ2-5|TRBD2|TRBV7-2
CASSLGEGYQETQYF
TGTGCCAGCAGCTTAGGGGAGGGTTACCAAGAGACCCAGTACTTC
>NA|TRBJ1-6|NA|TRBV5-5
CASSLVSQMNSPLHF
TGTGCCAGCAGCTTGGTCAGTCAAATGAATTCACCCCTCCACTTT
>NA|TRBJ1-1|NA|TRBV28
CASSLTPGVTEAFF
TGTGCCAGCAGTCTAACCCCAGGGGTAACTGAAGCTTTCTTT
>NA|TRBJ2-7|TRBD2|TRBV18
CASSQRLAGGPHEQYF
TGTGCCAGCTCACAAAGACTAGCGGGAGGGCCCCACGAGCAGTACTTC
>NA|TRBJ2-7|NA|TRBV2
CASNREAYEQYF
TGTGCCAGCAACAGGGAGGCGTACGAGCAGTACTTC
>NA|TRBJ2-1|TRBD2|TRBV19
CASGPGLAGNSYNEQFF
TGTGCCAGCGGACCGGGACTAGCGGGGAATTCCTACAATGAGCAGTTCTTC
>NA|TRBJ1-1|NA|TRBV5-1
CASSSGQPNTEAFF
TGCGCCAGCAGCTCGGGACAACCGAACACTGAAGCTTTCTTT
>NA|TRBJ2-7|TRBD1|TRBV10-2
CASRSGTGGFYEQYF
TGCGCCAGCAGATCCGGGACAGGGGGCTTCTACGAGCAGTACTTC
>NA|TRBJ1-1|TRBD1|TRBV29-1
CSVVGYRGTEAFF
TGCAGCGTTGTGGGATACAGGGGAACTGAAGCTTTCTTT
>NA|TRBJ2-5|NA|TRBV19
CASQGPRETQYF
TGTGCCAGCCAGGGGCCCCGAGAGACCCAGTACTTC
>NA|TRBJ1-1|TRBD1|TRBV5-1
CASSWTGLNTEAFF
TGCGCCAGCAGCTGGACAGGGCTGAACACTGAAGCTTTCTTT
>NA|TRBJ2-7|TRBD2|TRBV4-2
CASSRQEIEPGLVVHEQYF
TGTGCCAGCAGCCGACAAGAAATAGAACCGGGACTAGTAGTCCACGAGCAGTACTTC
>NA|TRBJ2-7|TRBD1|TRBV11-2
CASSLSIGFRDSTYEQYF
TGTGCCAGCAGCTTAAGTATTGGTTTTCGGGACAGTACCTACGAGCAGTACTTC
>NA|TRBJ2-7|NA|TRBV23-1
CASSQLSPGGAGEQYF
TGCGCCAGCAGTCAATTGTCCCCAGGGGGGGCGGGTGAGCAGTACTTC
>NA|TRBJ2-2|NA|TRBV30
CARTTQGTTGELFF
TGTGCCCGAACCACGCAGGGAACCACCGGGGAGCTGTTTTTT
>NA|TRBJ1-1|NA|TRBV30
CAWSVWTRRGTTEAFF
TGTGCCTGGAGTGTATGGACACGGAGGGGGACAACTGAAGCTTTCTTT
>NA|TRBJ1-2|NA|TRBV15
CATSRDTIEYRETYGYTF
TGTGCCACCAGCAGAGATACTATAGAATACCGCGAAACCTATGGCTACACCTTC
>few|TRBJ2-5|NA|TRBV5-1
CASSLGVREGETQYF
TGCGCCAGCAGCCTGGGGGTTAGAGAGGGGGAGACCCAGTACTTC
>NA|TRBJ1-1|NA|TRBV5-8
CASSSTRGVTEAFF
TGTGCCAGCAGCTCGACACGAGGGGTAACTGAAGCTTTCTTT
>NA|TRBJ2-7|TRBD1|TRBV14
CASSQDRGRLYEQYF
TGTGCCAGCAGTCAGGACAGGGGGAGACTCTACGAGCAGTACTTC